A selection of T cell receptor beta chains follows, all from one sample in a study of T cells in tumors after PD-1 blockade. Method: immunoSEQ multiplex PCR; TCRdb's copy keeps in-frame clones and lacks some. This sample yields some 7,200 clones, of which roughly two thirds are seen a single time; 8.9% belongs to the top ten. The specimen was tumor tissue, collected after anti-PD-1 treatment. These receptor sequences come from a human donor with basal cell carcinoma. CDR3s include the opening cysteine and the closing phenylalanine or tryptophan. A D gene is named only where the DNA matches it firmly. Where a row states a size, it is once, few, many or the class of an expanded clone; other rows omit it.

cdr3_aa cdr3_nt j_call d_call clone_size cdr3_length v_call
CASSEVNRGIDTRYF TGTGCCAGCAGTGAAGTTAACAGGGGAATAGATACGCGGTATTTT TRBJ2-3 TRBD1 few 15 TRBV25-1
CASSLVNSPNTGELFF TGCGCCAGCAGCTTGGTTAACAGCCCAAACACCGGGGAGCTGTTTTTT TRBJ2-2 - - 16 TRBV5-1
CASSLEAGRSAEAFF TGCGCCAGCAGCTTGGAGGCGGGTCGGAGTGCTGAAGCTTTCTTT TRBJ1-1 - - 15 TRBV5-1
CASSLVLQRGRGGHGEQYF TGTGCCAGCAGCTTAGTACTTCAGAGGGGACGCGGGGGACACGGGGAGCAGTACTTC TRBJ2-7 - - 19 TRBV7-9
CASSIGGADTDTQYF TGTGCCAGTAGTATTGGCGGGGCTGACACAGATACGCAGTATTTT TRBJ2-3 - - 15 TRBV19
CASSRYHSSGSTGYTF TGTGCCAGCAGTCGTTATCATTCGTCAGGGTCAACGGGCTACACCTTC TRBJ1-2 - once 16 TRBV6-2/TRBV6-3
CASTLSGGPLLFF TGTGCCAGCACTCTCTCGGGAGGGCCCCTGCTCTTCTTC TRBJ2-1 TRBD2 few 13 TRBV2
CAISQTDGPLYEQYF TGTGCCATCAGCCAGACTGATGGACCCCTCTACGAGCAGTACTTC TRBJ2-7 - - 15 TRBV10-3
CASSPGTGYNEQFF TGTGCCAGCAGCCCCGGGACAGGCTACAATGAGCAGTTCTTC TRBJ2-1 TRBD1 once 14 TRBV9
CASRPGLAGDEQYF TGTGCCAGCAGACCAGGACTAGCGGGAGACGAGCAGTACTTC TRBJ2-7 TRBD2 few 14 TRBV2
CASSLAGGSRQGIEQYF TGTGCCAGCAGCTTGGCCGGGGGTTCCCGACAGGGGATCGAGCAGTACTTC TRBJ2-7 TRBD1 - 17 TRBV5-5
CASSLSGQGAYEQYF TGTGCCAGCAGTTTATCGGGGCAGGGGGCCTACGAGCAGTACTTC TRBJ2-7 TRBD1 once 15 TRBV27
CASQTSGGYTDTQYF TGTGCCAGCCAAACTAGCGGGGGGTACACAGATACGCAGTATTTT TRBJ2-3 TRBD2 - 15 TRBV6-5
CASSLDAGGPRTTDTQYF TGTGCCAGCAGCTTGGATGCGGGGGGACCACGTACGACAGATACGCAGTATTTT TRBJ2-3 TRBD2 - 18 TRBV5-4
CASSQEAGQGADQETQYF TGTGCCAGCAGCCAAGAGGCGGGACAGGGGGCGGATCAAGAGACCCAGTACTTC TRBJ2-5 TRBD1 - 18 TRBV3-1/TRBV3-2
CASSVDKEGSFYGYTF TGTGCCAGCAGCGTAGATAAGGAGGGTAGTTTCTATGGCTACACCTTC TRBJ1-2 - - 16 TRBV9
CASSPPNLPGELFF TGTGCCAGCAGTCCCCCGAACCTCCCCGGGGAGCTGTTTTTT TRBJ2-2 - - 14 TRBV14
CATSPYTSGQPQHF TGTGCCACTTCACCGTACACCTCTGGGCAGCCCCAGCATTTT TRBJ1-5 - medium-sized 14 TRBV2
CASSEWPDGTEAFF TGTGCCAGCAGTGAATGGCCGGACGGCACTGAAGCTTTCTTT TRBJ1-1 - - 14 TRBV6-1
CASSIVGGQDTQYF TGTGCCAGTAGTATAGTCGGCGGACAAGATACGCAGTATTTT TRBJ2-3 - - 14 TRBV19
CASSETDYEQYF TGTGCCAGCAGCGAAACAGACTACGAGCAGTACTTC TRBJ2-7 - - 12 TRBV5-5
CASSPRTGDYTDTQYF TGCGCCAGCAGCCCACGGACAGGAGACTACACAGATACGCAGTATTTT TRBJ2-3 TRBD1 - 16 TRBV4-1
CASSLAPGSGTGELFF TGCGCCAGCAGCTTGGCCCCGGGTTCGGGCACCGGGGAGCTGTTTTTT TRBJ2-2 - - 16 TRBV5-1
CASSSGLVMKDTQYF TGCGCCAGCAGCTCTGGACTAGTCATGAAAGATACGCAGTATTTT TRBJ2-3 TRBD2 once 15 TRBV5-1
CASSLGFRDSHYGYTF TGTGCCAGCAGCTTGGGGTTCAGAGACTCTCACTATGGCTACACCTTC TRBJ1-2 - - 16 TRBV5-5
CASTFLSTGSYEQYF TGTGCCAGCACGTTCCTCTCGACGGGTTCCTACGAGCAGTACTTC TRBJ2-7 - - 15 TRBV28
CASSRRTGGGETQYF TGCGCCAGCAGCAGACGGACAGGGGGCGGAGAGACCCAGTACTTC TRBJ2-5 TRBD1 - 15 TRBV5-1
CATKLAGDVDNEQFF TGTGCCACCAAACTAGCGGGAGATGTCGACAATGAGCAGTTCTTC TRBJ2-1 TRBD2 - 15 TRBV19
CASSETTGGPDTQYF TGTGCCAGCAGTGAAACGACAGGGGGGCCAGATACGCAGTATTTT TRBJ2-3 TRBD1 - 15 TRBV6-1
CASSLVGASGIQETQYF TGTGCCAGCAGCTTAGTTGGGGCTAGCGGGATACAGGAGACCCAGTACTTC TRBJ2-5 TRBD2 - 17 TRBV7-2
CASGRTIAGELFF TGCGCCAGCGGTAGGACAATCGCCGGGGAGCTGTTTTTT TRBJ2-2 - - 13 TRBV4-3
CASRPGQGHEQYF TGCGCCAGCAGACCGGGACAGGGGCACGAGCAGTACTTC TRBJ2-7 TRBD1 - 13 TRBV5-1
CAIKGFGGETQYF TGTGCCATCAAAGGTTTCGGAGGAGAGACCCAGTACTTC TRBJ2-5 - - 13 TRBV10-3
CASTRGDGDSPLHF TGTGCCAGCACCCGGGGGGACGGAGATTCACCCCTCCACTTT TRBJ1-6 - - 14 TRBV6-5
CASSGSGRVSNEQFF TGTGCCAGCAGTGGAAGCGGGAGGGTTTCAAATGAGCAGTTCTTC TRBJ2-1 TRBD2 medium-sized 15 TRBV2
CASSQDGGGWAEAFF TGTGCCAGCAGCCAAGACGGAGGGGGTTGGGCTGAAGCTTTCTTT TRBJ1-1 - - 15 TRBV3-1/TRBV3-2
CSVVGDSQTQYF TGCAGCGTTGTGGGGGACAGTCAGACCCAGTACTTC TRBJ2-5 TRBD1 - 12 TRBV29-1
CASSLNGQGTGQPQHF TGTGCCAGCAGCTTAAATGGTCAGGGCACCGGTCAGCCCCAGCATTTT TRBJ1-5 - - 16 TRBV7-2
CASSARGGRTNTGELFF TGTGCCAGCAGCGCAAGGGGAGGTAGAACGAACACCGGGGAGCTGTTTTTT TRBJ2-2 - - 17 TRBV9
CATSDWTGNEQFF TGTGCCACCAGTGATTGGACGGGCAATGAGCAGTTCTTC TRBJ2-1 - large 13 TRBV24-1
CASSKALRKSAGMAKNIQYF TGTGCCAGCAGCAAAGCGCTGAGAAAGTCGGCGGGGATGGCCAAAAACATTCAGTACTTC TRBJ2-4 - few 20 TRBV21-1
CASSLKSGPRTYNEQFF TGTGCCAGCAGCTTGAAGTCGGGACCGAGAACCTACAATGAGCAGTTCTTC TRBJ2-1 - - 17 TRBV5-4
CSVRTSLVSGGTQYF TGCAGCGTCAGGACTAGCCTAGTCTCCGGGGGGACCCAGTACTTC TRBJ2-5 TRBD2 - 15 TRBV29-1
CASSSPSIEGYGYTF TGTGCCAGCAGTTCCCCAAGTATTGAAGGGTATGGCTACACCTTC TRBJ1-2 - medium-sized 15 TRBV6-5
CASREAGSFTF TGTGCCAGTCGGGAGGCAGGGAGCTTCACCTTC TRBJ1-2 - - 11 TRBV19
CASSLGGDTSTDTQYF TGTGCCAGCAGTTTAGGGGGAGACACGAGCACAGATACGCAGTATTTT TRBJ2-3 - - 16 TRBV27
CATLTVYNEQFF TGTGCCACCCTGACTGTGTACAATGAGCAGTTCTTC TRBJ2-1 - few 12 TRBV6-5
CASSLNRGGRDGYTF TGTGCCAGCAGCTTGAACAGGGGGGGTCGCGATGGCTACACCTTC TRBJ1-2 TRBD1 - 15 TRBV5-6
CASSPGGEQYF TGTGCCAGCAGCCCAGGGGGCGAGCAGTACTTC TRBJ2-7 TRBD1 - 11 TRBV6-5
CASSLGSLAKNIQYF TGTGCCAGCAGCTTGGGCAGCTTAGCCAAAAACATTCAGTACTTC TRBJ2-4 - medium-sized 15 TRBV5-6
CASSYRDRGGNQPQHF TGTGCCAGCAGTTACCGGGACAGGGGGGGTAATCAGCCCCAGCATTTT TRBJ1-5 TRBD1 - 16 TRBV6-5
CASSSTSEYQETQYF TGTGCCAGCAGCTCGACTAGCGAGTACCAAGAGACCCAGTACTTC TRBJ2-5 TRBD2 - 15 TRBV5-6
CASSLEVAGMYNEQFF TGCGCCAGCAGCTTGGAAGTAGCGGGAATGTACAATGAGCAGTTCTTC TRBJ2-1 TRBD2 few 16 TRBV5-1
CASSQRVTLTGRYEQYF TGCGCCAGCAGCCAAAGGGTTACCTTGACAGGACGCTACGAGCAGTACTTC TRBJ2-7 - few 17 TRBV4-3